The present T cell receptor (beta chain) was sequenced within a study of long-term antiretroviral therapy in people with HIV. In the study overall: Of all samples, the earliest predate the 2015 immediate-ART recommendation by about a decade. Study observations and caveats: Subsequent to ART, diversity was augmented yet persisted below that of transplant donor controls. The clones with expansion before ART were dominant in the repertoire at all time points.

CDR1 and CDR2 (germline): SGHDN, FVKESK. The CDR3 has 14 amino acids. The germline V and J ends were trimmed by 0 bases and 4 bases, with 10 bases remaining between them. The authors ran the immunoSEQ assay, v3.0, at survey level. TCRdb's table, derived via immunoSEQ multiplex PCR, lists solely in-frame clones and lacks some. The sample records tens of thousands of clones, approximately 85% being singletons. About this clone: Antigen unknown.

The sample in question was unsorted PBMCs, obtained 0.8 years before starting antiretroviral therapy. The chain joins TRBV14 to TRBJ2-7; D gene ambiguous. This sequence originates from a man aged 18-30 years with HIV. CDR3 region: CASSQDGSGYEQYF. In nucleotides, the CDR3 is TGTGCCAGCAGCCAAGATGGGTCCGGTTACGAGCAGTACTTC.